Sequencing of this T cell receptor (beta chain) was carried out in a study of metastatic and nonmetastatic thyroid tumors. For the study at large: A comparison of repertoires was made across blood and tumor or nodule tissue from malignant and benign thyroid patients.

Study-wide results and caveats: Versus benign nodules, malignant thyroid tumors reportedly had significantly higher TCR beta diversity, in blood and tumor.

The entire patient cohort was treatment-naive prior to thyroid surgery. The germline V gene has CDR1 LNHDA and CDR2 SQIVND (reference sequence). This CDR3 has 14 amino acids. V trimming: 9 bases; J trimming: 2 bases; junction bases outside the gene matches: 7. In the source study's methods: The study built a papillary thyroid cancer distant-metastasis classifier from CDR3 differences across clinicopathological groups. TCRdb re-called clones from the PCR reads using MiXCR. Here the V and J calls rest on TCRdb's processing, not on the authors' analysis. The repertoire holds roughly 15,000 clones, with approximately 30% as singletons. In its sample, this clone was seen many times. Antigen: not known.

The chain links TRBV19 to TRBJ2-7, with 10 nucleotides matching TRBD1. The sequenced material came from tumor tissue. This receptor was identified in a female donor with papillary thyroid cancer or a benign thyroid nodule (not recorded which). Some clones in this sample may be carry-over from other donors' samples. CDR3 amino acids: CASGTGDKPYEQYF. DNA of the CDR3: TGTGCCAGCGGGACAGGGGATAAACCCTACGAGCAGTACTTC.